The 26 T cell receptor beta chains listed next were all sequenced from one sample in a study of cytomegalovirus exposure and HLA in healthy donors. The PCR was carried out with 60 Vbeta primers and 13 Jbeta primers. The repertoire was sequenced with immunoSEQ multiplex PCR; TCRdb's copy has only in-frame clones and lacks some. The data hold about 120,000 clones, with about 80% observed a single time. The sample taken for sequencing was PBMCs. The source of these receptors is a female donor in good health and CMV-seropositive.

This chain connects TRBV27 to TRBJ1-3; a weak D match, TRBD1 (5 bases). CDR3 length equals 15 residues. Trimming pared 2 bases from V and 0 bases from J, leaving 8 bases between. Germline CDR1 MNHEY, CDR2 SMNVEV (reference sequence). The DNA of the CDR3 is TGTGCCAGCAGTTTAAGGGGCTACTCTGGAAACACCATATATTTT. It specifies CASSLRGYSGNTIYF.

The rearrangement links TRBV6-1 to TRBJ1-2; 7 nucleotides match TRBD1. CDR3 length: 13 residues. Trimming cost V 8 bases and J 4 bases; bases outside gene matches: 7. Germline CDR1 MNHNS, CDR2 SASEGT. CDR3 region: CASSAGTVYGYTF. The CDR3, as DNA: TGTGCCAGCTCCGCCGGGACAGTCTATGGCTACACCTTC.

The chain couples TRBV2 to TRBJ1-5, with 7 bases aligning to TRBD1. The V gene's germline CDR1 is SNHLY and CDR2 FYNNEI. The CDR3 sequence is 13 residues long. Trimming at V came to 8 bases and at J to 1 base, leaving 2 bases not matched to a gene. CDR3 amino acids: CASSGQSNQPQHF. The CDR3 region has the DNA TGTGCCAGCTCGGGACAGAGCAATCAGCCCCAGCATTTT.

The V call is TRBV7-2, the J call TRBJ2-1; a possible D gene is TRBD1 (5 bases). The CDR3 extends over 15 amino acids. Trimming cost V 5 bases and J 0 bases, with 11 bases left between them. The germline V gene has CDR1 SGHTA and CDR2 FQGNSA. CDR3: CASSLDSSSYNEQFF. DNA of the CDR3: TGTGCCAGCAGCCTAGACAGCAGCTCCTACAATGAGCAGTTCTTC. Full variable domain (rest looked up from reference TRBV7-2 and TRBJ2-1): GAGVSQSPSNKVTEKGKDVELRCDPISGHTALYWYRQSLGQGLEFLIYFQGNSAPDKSGLPSDRFSAERTGGSVSTLTIQRTQQEDSAVYLCASSLDSSSYNEQFFGPGTRLTVL.

The CDR3 spells CASSMGTGPLNYGYTF. In nucleotides, the CDR3 is TGTGCCAGTAGTATGGGGACAGGGCCGCTTAACTATGGCTACACCTTC. This sequence joins TRBV19 and TRBJ1-2, with 9 nucleotides matching TRBD1. CDR1 and CDR2 from the germline V gene are LNHDA and SQIVND (reference sequence). Trimming removed 3 bases from V and 1 base from J; junction bases left unmatched: 6. The CDR3 runs to 16 residues.

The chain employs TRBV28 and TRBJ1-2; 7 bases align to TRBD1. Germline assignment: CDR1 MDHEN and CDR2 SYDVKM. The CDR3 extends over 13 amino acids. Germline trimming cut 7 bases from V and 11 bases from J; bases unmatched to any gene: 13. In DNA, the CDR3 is TGTGCCAGCACCCTGGGGCAGGGGGTCGGGTACACCTTC. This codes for CASTLGQGVGYTF.

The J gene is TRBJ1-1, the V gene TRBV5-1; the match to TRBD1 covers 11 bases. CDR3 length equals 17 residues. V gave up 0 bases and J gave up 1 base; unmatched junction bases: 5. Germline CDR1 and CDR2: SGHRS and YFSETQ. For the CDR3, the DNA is TGCGCCAGCAGCTTGGCGGACAGGGGGCCCCCGAACACTGAAGCTTTCTTT. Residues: CASSLADRGPPNTEAFF.

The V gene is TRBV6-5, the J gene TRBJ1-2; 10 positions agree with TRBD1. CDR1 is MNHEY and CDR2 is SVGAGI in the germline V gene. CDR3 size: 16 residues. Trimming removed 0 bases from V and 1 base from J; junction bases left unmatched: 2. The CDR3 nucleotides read TGTGCCAGCAGTTACTCGGGGACAGGGGTTAACTATGGCTACACCTTC. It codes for CASSYSGTGVNYGYTF.

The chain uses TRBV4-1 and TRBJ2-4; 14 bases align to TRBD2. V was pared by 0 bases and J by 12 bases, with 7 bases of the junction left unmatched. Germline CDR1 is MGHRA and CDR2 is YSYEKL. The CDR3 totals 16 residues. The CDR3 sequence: CASSQEATSGGASQYF. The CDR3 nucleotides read TGCGCCAGCAGCCAAGAGGCGACTAGCGGGGGGGCCAGTCAGTACTTC.

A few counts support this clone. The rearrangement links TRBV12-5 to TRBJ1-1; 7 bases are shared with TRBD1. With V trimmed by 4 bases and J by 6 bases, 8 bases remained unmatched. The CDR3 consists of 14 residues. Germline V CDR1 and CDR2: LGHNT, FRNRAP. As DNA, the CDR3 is TGTGCTAGTGGTTCTGTGGACAGGTCGGCTGAAGCTTTCTTT. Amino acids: CASGSVDRSAEAFF.

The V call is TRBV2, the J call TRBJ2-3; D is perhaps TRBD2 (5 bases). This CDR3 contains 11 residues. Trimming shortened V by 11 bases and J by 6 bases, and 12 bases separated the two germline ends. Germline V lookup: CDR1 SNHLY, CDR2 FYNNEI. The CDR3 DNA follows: TGTGCCGCGGGTTTAGTGGATACGCAGTATTTT. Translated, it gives CAAGLVDTQYF.

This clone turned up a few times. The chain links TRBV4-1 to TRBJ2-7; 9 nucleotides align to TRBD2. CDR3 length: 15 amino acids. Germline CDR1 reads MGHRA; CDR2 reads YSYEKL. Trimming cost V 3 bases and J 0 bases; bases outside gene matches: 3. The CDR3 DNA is TGCGCCAGCAGCCAGGGCGGGGGGGTCTCCTACGAGCAGTACTTC. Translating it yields CASSQGGGVSYEQYF.

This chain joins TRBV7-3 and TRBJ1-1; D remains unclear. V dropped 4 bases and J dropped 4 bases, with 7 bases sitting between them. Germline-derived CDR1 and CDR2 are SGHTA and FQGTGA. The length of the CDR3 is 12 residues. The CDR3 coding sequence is TGTGCCAGCAGCTCCCCCGGCACTGAAGCTTTCTTT. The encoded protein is CASSSPGTEAFF.

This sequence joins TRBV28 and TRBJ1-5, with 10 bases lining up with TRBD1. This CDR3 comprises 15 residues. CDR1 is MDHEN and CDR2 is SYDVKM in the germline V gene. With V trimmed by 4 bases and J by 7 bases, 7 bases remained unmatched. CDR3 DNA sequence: TGTGCCAGCAGTTCGGGACAGGGGATCTGGCAGCCCCAGCATTTT. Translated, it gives CASSSGQGIWQPQHF.

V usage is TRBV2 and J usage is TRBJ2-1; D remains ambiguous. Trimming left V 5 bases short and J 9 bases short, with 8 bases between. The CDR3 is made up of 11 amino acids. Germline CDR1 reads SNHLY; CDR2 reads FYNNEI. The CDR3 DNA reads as TGTGCCAGCAGTCCCCAGGTTGAGCAGTTCTTC. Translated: CASSPQVEQFF.

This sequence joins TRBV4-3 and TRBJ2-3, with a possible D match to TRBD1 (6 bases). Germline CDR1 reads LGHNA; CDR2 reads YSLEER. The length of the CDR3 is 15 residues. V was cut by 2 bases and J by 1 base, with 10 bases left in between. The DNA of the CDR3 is TGCGCCAGCAGCCAAAGACAGGTGGGCACAGATACGCAGTATTTT. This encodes CASSQRQVGTDTQYF.

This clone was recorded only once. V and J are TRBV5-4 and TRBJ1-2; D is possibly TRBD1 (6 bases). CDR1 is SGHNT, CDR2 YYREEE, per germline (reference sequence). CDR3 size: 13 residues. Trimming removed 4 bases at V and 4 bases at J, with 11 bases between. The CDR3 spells CASSPDSLYGYTF. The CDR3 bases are TGTGCCAGCAGCCCGGACAGTCTCTATGGCTACACCTTC.

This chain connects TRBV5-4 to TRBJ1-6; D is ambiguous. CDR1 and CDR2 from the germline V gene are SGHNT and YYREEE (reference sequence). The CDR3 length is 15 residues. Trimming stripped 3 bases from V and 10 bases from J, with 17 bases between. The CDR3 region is CASSSGPREDSPLHF. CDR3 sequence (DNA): TGTGCCAGCAGCTCCGGGCCAAGGGAGGACTCACCCCTCCACTTT.

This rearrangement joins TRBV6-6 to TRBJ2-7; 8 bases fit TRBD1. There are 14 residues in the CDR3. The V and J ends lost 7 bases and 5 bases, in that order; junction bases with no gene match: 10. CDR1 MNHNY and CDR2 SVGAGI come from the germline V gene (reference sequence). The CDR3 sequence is CASTLDRAYNEQYF. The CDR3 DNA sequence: TGTGCCAGCACGTTGGACAGGGCGTACAACGAGCAGTACTTC.

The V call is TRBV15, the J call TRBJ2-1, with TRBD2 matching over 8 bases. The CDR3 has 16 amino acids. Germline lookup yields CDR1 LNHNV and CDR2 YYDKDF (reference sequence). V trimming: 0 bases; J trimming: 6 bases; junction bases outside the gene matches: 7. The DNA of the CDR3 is TGTGCCACCAGCAGAGATCTCGGGGGGGCCAGCAATGAGCAGTTCTTC. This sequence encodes CATSRDLGGASNEQFF. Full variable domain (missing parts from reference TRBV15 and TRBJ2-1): DAMVIQNPRYQVTQFGKPVTLSCSQTLNHNVMYWYQQKSSQAPKLLFHYYDKDFNNEADTPDNFQSRRPNTSFCFLDIRSPGLGDTAMYLCATSRDLGGASNEQFFGPGTRLTVL.

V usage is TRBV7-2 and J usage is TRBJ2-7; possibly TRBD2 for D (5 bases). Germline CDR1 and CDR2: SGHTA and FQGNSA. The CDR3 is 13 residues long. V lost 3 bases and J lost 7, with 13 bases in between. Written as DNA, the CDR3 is TGTGCCAGCAGCTTCGCCACTAGTAGGGAGCAGTACTTC. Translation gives CASSFATSREQYF.

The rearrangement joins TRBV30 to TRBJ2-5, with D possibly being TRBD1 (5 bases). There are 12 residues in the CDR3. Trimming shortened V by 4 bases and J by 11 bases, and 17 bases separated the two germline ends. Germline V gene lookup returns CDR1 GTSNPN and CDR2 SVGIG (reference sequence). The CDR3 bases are TGTGCCTGGAACAGCGACAGTCTTATTCAGTACTTC. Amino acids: CAWNSDSLIQYF.

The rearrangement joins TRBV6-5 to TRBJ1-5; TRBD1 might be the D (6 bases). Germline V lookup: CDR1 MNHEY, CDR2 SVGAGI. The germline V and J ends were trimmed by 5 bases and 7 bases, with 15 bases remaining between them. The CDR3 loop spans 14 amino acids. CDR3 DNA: TGTGCCAGCAGTGAACAGGGTTTCGGGCAGCCCCAGCATTTT. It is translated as CASSEQGFGQPQHF.

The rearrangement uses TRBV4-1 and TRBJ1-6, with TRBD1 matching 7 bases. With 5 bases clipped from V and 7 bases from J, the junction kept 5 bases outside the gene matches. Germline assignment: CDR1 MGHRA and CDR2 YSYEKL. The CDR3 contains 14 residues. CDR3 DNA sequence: TGCGCCAGCAGCTTGAGACAGGGAAATTCACCCCTCCACTTT. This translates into CASSLRQGNSPLHF.

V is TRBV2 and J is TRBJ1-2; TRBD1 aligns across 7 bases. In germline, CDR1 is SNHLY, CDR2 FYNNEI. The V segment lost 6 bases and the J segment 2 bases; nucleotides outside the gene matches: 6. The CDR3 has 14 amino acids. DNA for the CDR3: TGTGCCAGCAGCCAGGGACAGCAAAACTATGGCTACACCTTC. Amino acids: CASSQGQQNYGYTF.

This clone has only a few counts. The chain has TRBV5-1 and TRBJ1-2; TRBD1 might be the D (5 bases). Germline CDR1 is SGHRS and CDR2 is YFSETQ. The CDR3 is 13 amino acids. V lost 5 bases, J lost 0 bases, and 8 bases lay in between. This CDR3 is CASRWDSNYGYTF. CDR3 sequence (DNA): TGCGCCAGCAGATGGGACTCTAACTATGGCTACACCTTC.